Listed below are T cell receptor beta chains from one sample, sequenced in a study of CD8 T cells in Susac syndrome. MiXCR was run by TCRdb on the immunoSEQ multiplex PCR reads, yielding one entry per CDR3 protein. This sample has roughly 130,000 distinct CDR3 sequences, with roughly 94% found just once. Sequencing input: CD4+ T cells from PBMCs. These receptors all stem from a human donor with multiple sclerosis. The CDR3 runs from the conserved cysteine through the conserved F or W. Each record gives: D gene, V gene, clone size, J gene, CDR3 protein, CDR3 DNA. D genes are given only for firm matches. Size tells how often a clone was seen (once, few, many) or the class of an expanded clone, and some rows leave it out.

D gene: TRBD2; V gene: TRBV30; clone size: -; J gene: TRBJ2-7; CDR3 protein: CASSGTSGREQYF; CDR3 DNA: TGTGCCTCATCCGGGACTAGCGGAAGAGAGCAGTACTTC
D gene: TRBD1; V gene: TRBV10-3; clone size: -; J gene: TRBJ1-1; CDR3 protein: CAIQTGVNTEAFF; CDR3 DNA: TGTGCCATCCAGACAGGGGTGAACACTGAAGCTTTCTTT
D gene: -; V gene: TRBV6-5; clone size: -; J gene: TRBJ1-6; CDR3 protein: CASSYAGQNSPLHF; CDR3 DNA: TGTGCCAGCAGTTATGCAGGACAGAATTCACCCCTCCACTTT
D gene: -; V gene: TRBV6-2/TRBV6-3; clone size: -; J gene: TRBJ2-7; CDR3 protein: CASSYGDTGSYEQYF; CDR3 DNA: TGTGCCAGCAGTTACGGGGACACGGGATCCTACGAGCAGTACTTC
D gene: -; V gene: TRBV7-9; clone size: -; J gene: TRBJ1-1; CDR3 protein: CASSPWRGTEVTEAFF; CDR3 DNA: TGTGCCAGCAGCCCCTGGAGGGGGACTGAGGTGACTGAAGCTTTCTTT
D gene: -; V gene: TRBV6-2/TRBV6-3; clone size: -; J gene: TRBJ2-7; CDR3 protein: CASAMGRGIFYEQYF; CDR3 DNA: TGTGCCAGCGCAATGGGCAGGGGTATTTTCTACGAGCAGTACTTC
D gene: TRBD1; V gene: TRBV6-1; clone size: -; J gene: TRBJ2-2; CDR3 protein: CASSSTGTGANTGELFF; CDR3 DNA: TGTGCCAGCAGCTCTACCGGGACAGGGGCCAACACCGGGGAGCTGTTTTTT
D gene: -; V gene: TRBV12-3/TRBV12-4; clone size: -; J gene: TRBJ2-1; CDR3 protein: CASTFTGWNNEQFF; CDR3 DNA: TGTGCCAGCACCTTTACTGGATGGAACAATGAGCAGTTCTTC
D gene: -; V gene: TRBV15; clone size: -; J gene: TRBJ2-1; CDR3 protein: CATSRDPRSSYNEQFF; CDR3 DNA: TGTGCCACCAGCAGAGATCCTAGGAGCTCCTACAATGAGCAGTTCTTC
D gene: -; V gene: TRBV30; clone size: once; J gene: TRBJ2-2; CDR3 protein: CAWGGRRLNTGELFF; CDR3 DNA: TGTGCCTGGGGCGGGCGGAGGCTGAACACCGGGGAGCTGTTTTTT
D gene: -; V gene: TRBV27; clone size: -; J gene: TRBJ2-7; CDR3 protein: CASFLGTGPPYEQYF; CDR3 DNA: TGTGCCAGCTTCCTCGGGACCGGCCCTCCCTACGAGCAGTACTTC
D gene: TRBD1; V gene: TRBV18; clone size: -; J gene: TRBJ1-1; CDR3 protein: CASSPSGTGLNTEAFF; CDR3 DNA: TGTGCCAGCTCACCCTCAGGGACAGGGCTGAACACTGAAGCTTTCTTT
D gene: -; V gene: TRBV29-1; clone size: -; J gene: TRBJ2-1; CDR3 protein: CSGGTAGTFTPFF; CDR3 DNA: TGCAGCGGGGGGACAGCCGGGACTTTCACCCCGTTCTTC
D gene: -; V gene: TRBV30; clone size: once; J gene: TRBJ2-3; CDR3 protein: CASRVAGGGYTQYF; CDR3 DNA: TGTGCCTCAAGGGTAGCAGGGGGGGGTTATACGCAGTATTTT
D gene: -; V gene: TRBV6-1; clone size: -; J gene: TRBJ1-1; CDR3 protein: CASSEPVQEKAFF; CDR3 DNA: TGTGCCAGCAGTGAACCTGTCCAGGAAAAAGCTTTCTTT
D gene: -; V gene: TRBV29-1; clone size: -; J gene: TRBJ2-1; CDR3 protein: CSVGPAYNEQFF; CDR3 DNA: TGCAGCGTGGGGCCGGCCTACAATGAGCAGTTCTTC
D gene: -; V gene: TRBV30; clone size: -; J gene: TRBJ1-4; CDR3 protein: CACGRREEKLFF; CDR3 DNA: TGTGCCTGCGGACGGAGAGAGGAAAAACTGTTTTTT
D gene: TRBD1; V gene: TRBV5-1; clone size: -; J gene: TRBJ2-5; CDR3 protein: CASSLGGGAFETQYF; CDR3 DNA: TGCGCCAGCAGCTTGGGAGGGGGCGCGTTTGAGACCCAGTACTTC
D gene: -; V gene: TRBV20-1; clone size: -; J gene: TRBJ1-1; CDR3 protein: CSASEGLNTEAFF; CDR3 DNA: TGCAGTGCTAGTGAGGGATTGAACACTGAAGCTTTCTTT
D gene: -; V gene: TRBV30; clone size: -; J gene: TRBJ2-1; CDR3 protein: CAWRPTWAGPHNEQFF; CDR3 DNA: TGTGCCTGGAGACCAACCTGGGCGGGGCCCCACAATGAGCAGTTCTTC
D gene: -; V gene: TRBV11-2; clone size: -; J gene: TRBJ1-6; CDR3 protein: CASSYSGPRNSPLHF; CDR3 DNA: TGTGCCAGCAGCTATTCGGGGCCCCGGAATTCACCCCTCCACTTT
D gene: TRBD2; V gene: TRBV19; clone size: -; J gene: TRBJ2-3; CDR3 protein: CASRATSGSPDTQYF; CDR3 DNA: TGTGCCAGTAGGGCGACTAGCGGGAGCCCAGATACGCAGTATTTT
D gene: -; V gene: TRBV25-1; clone size: -; J gene: TRBJ2-4; CDR3 protein: CASSDHGIEAKNIQYF; CDR3 DNA: TGTGCCAGCAGTGATCACGGAATCGAAGCCAAAAACATTCAGTACTTC
D gene: -; V gene: TRBV2; clone size: -; J gene: TRBJ1-3; CDR3 protein: CASSSGLTGNTIYF; CDR3 DNA: TGTGCCAGCAGCTCGGGGCTCACTGGAAACACCATATATTTT
D gene: -; V gene: TRBV4-1; clone size: -; J gene: TRBJ1-1; CDR3 protein: CASSQVGQKNTEAFF; CDR3 DNA: TGCGCCAGCAGCCAAGTCGGACAGAAGAACACTGAAGCTTTCTTT
D gene: -; V gene: TRBV11-2; clone size: -; J gene: TRBJ2-7; CDR3 protein: CASSLAGGFYF; CDR3 DNA: TGTGCCAGCAGCTTAGCCGGGGGATTCTACTTC
D gene: TRBD2; V gene: TRBV12-5; clone size: -; J gene: TRBJ2-1; CDR3 protein: CASGLAGGPRDEQFF; CDR3 DNA: TGTGCTAGTGGACTAGCGGGAGGGCCACGCGATGAGCAGTTCTTC
D gene: -; V gene: TRBV30; clone size: -; J gene: TRBJ2-1; CDR3 protein: CACPRGYNEQFF; CDR3 DNA: TGTGCCTGCCCCCGGGGCTACAATGAGCAGTTCTTC
D gene: -; V gene: TRBV20-1; clone size: -; J gene: TRBJ1-5; CDR3 protein: CSARALSNQPQHF; CDR3 DNA: TGCAGTGCTAGAGCTCTGAGCAATCAGCCCCAGCATTTT
D gene: -; V gene: TRBV6-5; clone size: few; J gene: TRBJ1-2; CDR3 protein: CASSYGRANYGYTF; CDR3 DNA: TGTGCCAGCAGTTACGGGCGGGCTAACTATGGCTACACCTTC
D gene: -; V gene: TRBV7-9; clone size: -; J gene: TRBJ1-2; CDR3 protein: CASSLVAGTNYGYTF; CDR3 DNA: TGTGCCAGCAGCTTAGTCGCGGGAACTAACTATGGCTACACCTTC
D gene: TRBD2; V gene: TRBV18; clone size: -; J gene: TRBJ2-7; CDR3 protein: CASSPDLAGVEQYF; CDR3 DNA: TGTGCCAGCTCACCAGACCTAGCGGGAGTCGAGCAGTACTTC
D gene: -; V gene: TRBV18; clone size: few; J gene: TRBJ2-5; CDR3 protein: CASSPNREETQYF; CDR3 DNA: TGTGCCAGCTCACCAAATCGTGAGGAGACCCAGTACTTC
D gene: -; V gene: TRBV3-1; clone size: -; J gene: TRBJ2-7; CDR3 protein: CASSQEGYEQYF; CDR3 DNA: TGTGCCAGCAGCCAAGAAGGGTACGAGCAGTACTTC
D gene: -; V gene: TRBV6-5; clone size: -; J gene: TRBJ1-5; CDR3 protein: CASGGRGNQPQHF; CDR3 DNA: TGTGCCAGCGGAGGCAGGGGCAATCAGCCCCAGCATTTT
D gene: TRBD1; V gene: TRBV27; clone size: -; J gene: TRBJ1-1; CDR3 protein: CASTLGRGRGTEAFF; CDR3 DNA: TGTGCCAGCACCCTGGGGAGGGGGCGAGGAACTGAAGCTTTCTTT
D gene: -; V gene: TRBV7-9; clone size: -; J gene: TRBJ1-1; CDR3 protein: CASSLRTVEAFF; CDR3 DNA: TGTGCCAGCAGCCTCCGGACGGTTGAAGCTTTCTTT
D gene: -; V gene: TRBV7-9; clone size: -; J gene: TRBJ2-7; CDR3 protein: CASSPGSHSYEQYF; CDR3 DNA: TGTGCCAGCAGCCCAGGGTCCCACAGTTACGAGCAGTACTTC
D gene: TRBD1; V gene: TRBV29-1; clone size: -; J gene: TRBJ1-1; CDR3 protein: CSAKQGSNTEAFF; CDR3 DNA: TGCAGCGCTAAACAGGGGTCGAACACTGAAGCTTTCTTT
D gene: -; V gene: TRBV7-9; clone size: -; J gene: TRBJ1-2; CDR3 protein: CASRAQDHGYTF; CDR3 DNA: TGTGCCAGCCGGGCCCAGGACCATGGCTACACCTTC
D gene: -; V gene: TRBV3-1; clone size: -; J gene: TRBJ2-3; CDR3 protein: CASSRGHRTDTQYF; CDR3 DNA: TGTGCCAGCAGCCGAGGACACCGCACAGATACGCAGTATTTT